The clone carrying this T cell receptor (beta chain) was observed a handful of times. CDR1 SGHDT and CDR2 YYEEEE come from the germline V gene. Trimming pared 6 bases from V and 2 bases from J, leaving 17 bases between. The CDR3 contains 15 residues. The data belong to a study of control samples from healthy donors and cancer patients. Produced via immunoSEQ multiplex PCR; TCRdb's table is partial and in-frame only. The data contain 150,000 to 200,000 clones, almost 90% of them singletons. The sequence was obtained from a man in his late teens or twenties in good health. V gene TRBV5-6 combines with J gene TRBJ2-5; D might be TRBD1 (5 bases). The sample consisted of blood. This CDR3 is CASTRSGAGQETQYF. For the CDR3, the DNA is TGTGCCAGCACGAGGTCTGGGGCAGGGCAAGAGACCCAGTACTTC. The full variable domain, in which reference TRBV5-6 and TRBJ2-5 provide the parts outside the CDR3, is DAGVTQSPTHLIKTRGQQVTLRCSPKSGHDTVSWYQQALGQGPQFIFQYYEEEERQRGNFPDRFSGHQFPNYSSELNVNALLLGDSALYLCASTRSGAGQETQYFGPGTRLLVL.